A single sample is the source of the 32 T cell receptor beta chains below, sequenced in a study of vaccination and CD4 T cells after COVID-19. Treatment specified: roughly 10-day PBMC culture with coronavirus spike peptide pools or control peptides (ViraFEST assay). An unexposed donor provided the CD4+ T cells, which were collected before the COVID-19 pandemic (2011-2018). Cultured CD4+ T cell DNA was sequenced using the Oncomine TCR Beta short-read assay. TCRdb recomputed calls from the PCR reads with MiXCR, one row per CDR3 protein. The sample has 7,000 or so distinct CDR3 sequences, around 41% seen once. No antigen has been assigned to these receptors. Source material: CD4+ T cells from blood, cultured in vitro. The source of these receptors is a human donor in good health.

The genes are TRBV27 and TRBJ2-5; D is unclear. The CDR3 consists of 13 residues. V gave up 0 bases and J gave up 5 bases, with 7 bases separating them. CDR1 and CDR2 (germline): MNHEY, SMNVEV (reference sequence). For the CDR3, the DNA is TGTGCCAGCAGTTTATCTGGATGGGAGACCCAGTACTTC. This encodes CASSLSGWETQYF.

V gene TRBV15 combines with J gene TRBJ2-1, with D maybe TRBD2 (5 bases). The end of the DNA is better explained by TRBJ2-7, so the J call may be wrong. This CDR3 contains 14 residues. Germline CDR1 is LNHNV and CDR2 is YYDKDF (reference sequence). The CDR3 DNA sequence: TGTGCCACCAGCAGAGATCTAGCCAGCCACGAGCAGTACTTC. The encoded protein is CATSRDLASHEQYF.

This clonotype has only one observation. This chain joins TRBV24-1 and TRBJ2-1, with D unclear. The germline V and J ends were trimmed by 0 bases and 4 bases, with 9 bases remaining between them. The CDR3 is made up of 15 amino acids. Germline V gives CDR1 KGHDR, CDR2 SFDVKD. CDR3: CATSDLQALYNEQFF. The CDR3 DNA sequence: TGTGCCACCAGTGATTTGCAGGCCCTATACAATGAGCAGTTCTTC.

A single count supports this clonotype. V and J are TRBV6-5 and TRBJ2-7, with D perhaps matching TRBD1 (5 bases). This CDR3 is built from 14 residues. Per germline, CDR1 MNHEY and CDR2 SVGAGI. V lost 2 bases and J lost 1, with 9 bases in between. In nucleotides, the CDR3 is TGTGCCAGCAGTTACCAAGACAGTTCCTACGAGCAGTACTTC. Translating it yields CASSYQDSSYEQYF.

The CDR3 bases are TGTGCCAGCTCCCGAGACGACAGGGCCCAAGAGACCCAGTACTTC. Translated, it gives CASSRDDRAQETQYF. The rearrangement uses TRBV18 and TRBJ2-5, with 7 bases fitting TRBD1. The germline gives CDR1 KGHSH, CDR2 LQKENI. The CDR3 sequence is 15 residues long. With 6 bases clipped from V and 1 base from J, the junction kept 8 bases outside the gene matches.

The chain has TRBV19 and TRBJ1-2, with TRBD1 as a possible D gene (6 bases). Germline-derived CDR1 and CDR2 are LNHDA and SQIVND (reference sequence). This CDR3 has 16 residues. V lost 4 bases to trimming and J lost 4 bases, with 19 bases between them. CDR3 sequence (DNA): TGTGCCAGTAGTAATTCCGCGGGGGGCGCTGGCTATGGCTACACCTTC. Translating gives CASSNSAGGAGYGYTF. The full variable domain, in which reference TRBV19 and TRBJ1-2 provide the parts outside the CDR3, is DGGITQSPKYLFRKEGQNVTLSCEQNLNHDAMYWYRQDPGQGLRLIYYSQIVNDFQKGDIAEGYSVSREKKESFPLTVTSAQKNPTAFYLCASSNSAGGAGYGYTFGSGTRLTVV.

J is TRBJ2-3 and V is TRBV5-1; 8 bases line up with TRBD2. V was clipped by 0 bases and J by 1 base; unmatched bases: 16. The CDR3 spans 20 residues. Per the germline V gene, CDR1 is SGHRS and CDR2 is YFSETQ. CDR3 sequence (DNA): TGCGCCAGCAGCTTGGTCCCTCGGGGTTGGAGCGGGGGCCGCACAGATACGCAGTATTTT. The encoded protein is CASSLVPRGWSGGRTDTQYF. Based on the CDR3 plus reference TRBV5-1 and TRBJ2-3, the full variable domain is KAGVTQTPRYLIKTRGQQVTLSCSPISGHRSVSWYQQTPGQGLQFLFEYFSETQRNKGNFPGRFSGRQFSNSRSEMNVSTLELGDSALYLCASSLVPRGWSGGRTDTQYFGPGTRLTVL.

This clonotype was observed a few times. J is TRBJ1-4 and V is TRBV27; 7 bases line up with TRBD1. In germline, CDR1 is MNHEY, CDR2 SMNVEV (reference sequence). The CDR3 sequence is 13 residues long. The trim removed 6 bases at V and 10 bases at J, leaving 8 bases unmatched. Here the CDR3 reads CASRKYRGGKLFF. DNA for the CDR3: TGTGCCAGCAGGAAATACAGGGGAGGAAAACTGTTTTTT.

The chain is built from TRBV7-2 and TRBJ2-3; 15 nucleotides align to TRBD2. Looked up from germline, CDR1 is SGHTA and CDR2 is FQGNSA. The CDR3 is 16 amino acids. After removal of 5 bases from V and 4 bases from J, the junction contained 4 bases not matched to a gene. The CDR3 coding sequence is TGTGCCAGCAGCCGGCGGACTAGCGGGGGGGCAGATACGCAGTATTTT. It specifies CASSRRTSGGADTQYF.

The rearrangement links TRBV7-2 to TRBJ2-7; 8 bases line up with TRBD2. Germline CDR1 and CDR2: SGHTA and FQGNSA. The CDR3 has 16 amino acids. V lost 5 bases, J lost 6 bases, and 15 bases stayed unmatched. The CDR3 reads CASSPIASGQKPEQYF. The CDR3 DNA reads TGTGCCAGCAGCCCGATCGCTAGCGGGCAAAAACCCGAGCAGTACTTC.

This clonotype turned up a few times. The chain recombines TRBV6-1 with TRBJ2-7; 9 bases are shared with TRBD1. The CDR3 consists of 13 residues. The V segment lost 6 bases and the J segment 6 bases; nucleotides outside the gene matches: 6. The germline V gene encodes CDR1 MNHNS and CDR2 SASEGT. CDR3 sequence reads: CASRRTGVGEQYF. CDR3 nucleotide sequence: TGTGCCAGCAGGAGGACAGGGGTGGGCGAGCAGTACTTC.

This chain links TRBV7-2 with TRBJ2-1; 12 bases are a match to TRBD2. This CDR3 spans 12 amino acids. J gave up 15 bases and V 4 bases, and 4 bases lay outside the gene matches. Germline assignment: CDR1 SGHTA and CDR2 FQGNSA. For the CDR3, the DNA is TGTGCCAGCAGCTCCGGGACTAGCGGGCCGTTCTTC. The encoded protein is CASSSGTSGPFF.

There are a few counts of this clonotype. The chain uses TRBV5-4 and TRBJ2-5; TRBD2 matches 13 bases. V was clipped by 1 base and J by 5 bases; unmatched bases: 2. Germline CDR1 reads SGHNT; CDR2 reads YYREEE (reference sequence). The CDR3 covers 15 residues. The CDR3 reads CASSLTSGGAETQYF. The CDR3 nucleotides are TGTGCCAGCAGCTTGACTAGCGGGGGGGCCGAGACCCAGTACTTC.

This clonotype was seen once. The J gene is TRBJ2-4, the V gene TRBV6-1, with D hard to call. This CDR3 is built from 14 residues. Germline V gene lookup returns CDR1 MNHNS and CDR2 SASEGT. Deletions cut 4 bases from V and 2 bases from J, with 9 bases between. CDR3 in DNA: TGTGCCAGCAGTGCGGTGACAACCAAAAACATTCAGTACTTC. Protein: CASSAVTTKNIQYF.

J is TRBJ2-2 and V is TRBV25-1; no clear D gene. The CDR3 spans 13 residues. Per germline, CDR1 MGHDK and CDR2 SYGVNS. V lost 4 bases to trimming and J lost 7 bases, with 10 bases between them. The CDR3 region is CASSVLVSGELFF. In DNA, the CDR3 is TGTGCCAGCAGTGTTCTGGTGAGCGGGGAGCTGTTTTTT.

The chain joins TRBV5-4 to TRBJ1-1, with D maybe TRBD1 (5 bases). Germline lookup yields CDR1 SGHNT and CDR2 YYREEE (reference sequence). The CDR3 runs to 14 residues. V was pared by 4 bases and J by 1 base, with 11 bases between. The CDR3 DNA follows: TGTGCCAGCAGCCTACTGACAGAGAACACTGAAGCTTTCTTT. This sequence encodes CASSLLTENTEAFF.

Only a few counts were recorded for this clonotype. The V gene is TRBV6-1, the J gene TRBJ1-5, with TRBD1 matching 7 bases. There are 16 residues in the CDR3. Unmatched junction bases numbered 12, after V lost 5 bases and J lost 5 bases. The V gene's germline CDR1 is MNHNS and CDR2 SASEGT. The CDR3 DNA reads TGTGCCAGCAGTCTCTCGCAGGGGGGCACCTATCAGCCCCAGCATTTT. Its translation: CASSLSQGGTYQPQHF.

This chain uses TRBV6-1 with TRBJ1-1; 9 bases are shared with TRBD1. In germline, CDR1 is MNHNS, CDR2 SASEGT. Trimming removed 7 bases from V and 4 bases from J; junction bases left unmatched: 4. The CDR3 totals 13 residues. CDR3 bases: TGTGCCAGCACCCAGACAGGGGGCACTGAAGCTTTCTTT. It specifies CASTQTGGTEAFF.

This clonotype came up a few times. The chain recombines TRBV7-2 with TRBJ1-1; the match to TRBD1 covers 7 bases. Germline loops: CDR1 SGHTA, CDR2 FQGNSA. V lost 5 bases to trimming and J lost 0 bases; unmatched junction nucleotides: 3. The CDR3 totals 14 residues. The CDR3 loop is CASSRQGMNTEAFF. CDR3 DNA sequence: TGTGCCAGCAGCAGACAGGGCATGAACACTGAAGCTTTCTTT.

The rearrangement uses TRBV4-1 and TRBJ2-1; a weak D match, TRBD2 (6 bases). The CDR3 has 16 residues. In germline, CDR1 is MGHRA, CDR2 YSYEKL. Trimming shortened V by 3 bases and J by 8 bases, and 20 bases separated the two germline ends. CDR3 amino acids: CASSQRPGLRPHEQFF. The CDR3 DNA follows: TGCGCCAGCAGCCAGCGTCCGGGACTCCGGCCCCATGAGCAGTTCTTC.

The gene calls are TRBV7-9 and TRBJ1-1; 8 nucleotides match TRBD1. This CDR3 is built from 13 residues. V shed 5 bases and J 5 bases; nucleotides not matched to a gene: 4. CDR1 is SEHNR and CDR2 is FQNEAQ in the germline V gene (reference sequence). CDR3: CASSPTGVTEAFF. DNA of the CDR3: TGTGCCAGCAGCCCGACAGGGGTGACTGAAGCTTTCTTT.

With regard to this clonotype: Compared with germline, one end of the junction differs, possibly owing to a read error. The genes are TRBV2 and TRBJ1-1; 11 positions agree with TRBD1. This CDR3 has 19 amino acids. Germline CDR1 reads SNHLY; CDR2 reads FYNNEI. The CDR3 region has the DNA TGCGCCAGCAGCCAAGATCCCGCCGGACAGGGGGCAAGGAACACTGAAGCTTTCTTT. Encoded protein: CASSQDPAGQGARNTEAFF.

Concerning this clonotype itself: This may be a read error: a much more frequent sequence differs by one nucleotide. This chain connects TRBV12-5 to TRBJ2-5; TRBD1 matches 8 bases. Per the germline V gene, CDR1 is LGHNT and CDR2 is FRNRAP. This CDR3 region has 17 residues. The J segment lost 5 bases and the V segment lost 8 bases, leaving 19 bases of the junction unmatched. The CDR3 protein is CASSSTPGQDIKETQYF. CDR3 nucleotides: TGTGCTAGTAGTTCCACGCCGGGACAGGATATTAAGGAGACCCAGTACTTC.

This chain connects TRBV6-2 or TRBV6-3 to TRBJ1-1; D gene unclear. Trimming removed 6 bases at V and 1 base at J, with 18 bases between. This CDR3 comprises 16 residues. The germline V gene encodes CDR1 MNHEY and CDR2 SVGEGT. Here the CDR3 reads CASSPGPPRENTEAFF. DNA of the CDR3: TGTGCCAGCAGCCCCGGCCCGCCGAGAGAGAACACTGAAGCTTTCTTT.

This chain links TRBV7-8 with TRBJ2-1; 8 nucleotides line up with TRBD2. Germline values: CDR1 SGHVS, CDR2 FQNEAQ. CDR3 length: 16 amino acids. Losses at the gene ends were 3 bases for V and 4 bases for J; bases not matched to a gene: 8. This CDR3 reads CASSLTLAGIYNEQFF. CDR3 nucleotides: TGTGCCAGCAGCTTGACTCTAGCGGGCATATACAATGAGCAGTTCTTC.

The chain has TRBV7-7 and TRBJ1-2, with 10 nucleotides matching TRBD1. Germline CDR1 SSHAT, CDR2 FNYEAQ (reference sequence). This CDR3 comprises 15 residues. Trimming removed 4 bases from V and 5 bases from J; junction bases left unmatched: 7. The DNA of the CDR3 is TGTGCCAGCAGCTGCCGGGACAGGGGACTTTATGGCTACACCTTC. Amino acid sequence: CASSCRDRGLYGYTF.

V and J are TRBV20-1 and TRBJ1-1; D ambiguous. The CDR3 runs to 14 residues. CDR1 is DFQATT and CDR2 is SNEGSKA in the germline V gene (reference sequence). The CDR3 nucleotides are TGCAGAGGGCAGACGGCAATCTGGAACACTGAAGCTTTCTTT. Translating it yields CRGQTAIWNTEAFF.

This rearrangement joins TRBV7-2 to TRBJ2-7, with 10 positions matching TRBD1. Germline assignment: CDR1 SGHTA and CDR2 FQGNSA. The CDR3 length is 16 residues. V dropped 1 base and J dropped 3; count of bases not matched to a gene: 6. The CDR3 region is CASSLDTGTGDYEQYF. Here the CDR3 DNA reads TGTGCCAGCAGCTTAGATACCGGGACAGGGGACTACGAGCAGTACTTC.

The V call is TRBV10-2, the J call TRBJ2-7; TRBD1 agrees at 8 bases. Germline values: CDR1 WSHSY, CDR2 SAAADI. This CDR3 has 16 amino acids. Germline trimming cut 6 bases from V and 4 bases from J; bases unmatched to any gene: 14. The CDR3 coding sequence is TGCGCCAGCAGAGCGATTGGACAGGGCGAAACTTACGAGCAGTACTTC. Protein product: CASRAIGQGETYEQYF.

This clonotype was counted only a few times. V and J are TRBV6-2 or TRBV6-3 and TRBJ1-2; tentatively, D is TRBD1 (6 bases). Per germline, CDR1 MNHEY and CDR2 SVGEGT. This CDR3 contains 17 residues. V was cut by 0 bases and J by 4 bases, with 18 bases left in between. The DNA for the CDR3 is TGTGCCAGCAGTTACTCAGGGGACACCGGTTTGGTCTATGGCTACACCTTC. As protein: CASSYSGDTGLVYGYTF.

This clonotype was counted only a few times. The chain is built from TRBV2 and TRBJ1-2; no clear D gene. V was trimmed by 4 bases and J by 6 bases, leaving 6 bases between them. The germline V gene encodes CDR1 SNHLY and CDR2 FYNNEI. The CDR3 totals 11 residues. The CDR3: CASSVNDGYTF. In nucleotides, the CDR3 is TGTGCCAGCAGTGTAAACGATGGCTACACCTTC.

As DNA, the CDR3 is TGTGCCAGCAGCTTTTGGGGGGGGCGCGGGGTAACTGAAGCTTTCTTT. It is translated as CASSFWGGRGVTEAFF. V is TRBV5-4 and J is TRBJ1-1; TRBD1 might be the D (6 bases). V lost 2 bases and J 5 bases, leaving 19 bases between the germline ends. The CDR3 is made up of 16 amino acids. Germline values: CDR1 SGHNT, CDR2 YYREEE (reference sequence).